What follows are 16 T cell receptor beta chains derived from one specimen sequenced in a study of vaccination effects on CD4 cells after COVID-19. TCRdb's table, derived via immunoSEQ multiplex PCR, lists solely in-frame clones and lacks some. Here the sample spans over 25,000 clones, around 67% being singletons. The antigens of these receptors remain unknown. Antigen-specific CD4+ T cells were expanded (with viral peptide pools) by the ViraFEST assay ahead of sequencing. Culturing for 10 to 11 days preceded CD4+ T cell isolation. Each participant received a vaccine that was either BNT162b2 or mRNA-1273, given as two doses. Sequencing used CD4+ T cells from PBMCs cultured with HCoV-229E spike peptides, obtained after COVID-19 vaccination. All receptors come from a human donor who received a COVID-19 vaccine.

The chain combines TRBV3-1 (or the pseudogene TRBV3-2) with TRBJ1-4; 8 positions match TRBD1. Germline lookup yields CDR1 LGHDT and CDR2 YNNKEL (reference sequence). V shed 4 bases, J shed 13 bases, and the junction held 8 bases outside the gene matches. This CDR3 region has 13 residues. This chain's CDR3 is CASSRTGFEGLFF. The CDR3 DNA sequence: TGTGCCAGCAGCCGGACAGGGTTTGAAGGACTGTTTTTT.

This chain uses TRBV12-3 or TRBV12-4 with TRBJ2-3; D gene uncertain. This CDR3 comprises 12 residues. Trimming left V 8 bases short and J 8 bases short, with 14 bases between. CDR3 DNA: TGTGCCAGCGGAACCCAGATAGGTACGCAGTATTTT. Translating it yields CASGTQIGTQYF.

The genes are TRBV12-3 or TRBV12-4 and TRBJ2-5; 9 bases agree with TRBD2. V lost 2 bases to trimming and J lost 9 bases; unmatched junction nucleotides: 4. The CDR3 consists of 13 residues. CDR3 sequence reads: CASSLFAGGSQYF. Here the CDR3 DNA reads TGTGCCAGCAGTTTATTCGCGGGAGGGTCCCAGTACTTC.

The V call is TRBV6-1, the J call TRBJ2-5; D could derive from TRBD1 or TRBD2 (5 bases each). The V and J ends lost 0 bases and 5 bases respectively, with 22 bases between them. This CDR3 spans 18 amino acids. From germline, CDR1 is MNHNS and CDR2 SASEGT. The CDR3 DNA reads TGTGCCAGCAGTGAAGCTGAACTTTTCGTGGGACCGGATGAGACCCAGTACTTC. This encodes CASSEAELFVGPDETQYF.

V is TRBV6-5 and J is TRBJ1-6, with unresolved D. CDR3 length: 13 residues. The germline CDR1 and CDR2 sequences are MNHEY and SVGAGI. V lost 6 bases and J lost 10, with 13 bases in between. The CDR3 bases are TGTGCCAGCAGATTTCCGGGGTCCTCACCCCTCCACTTT. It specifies CASRFPGSSPLHF.

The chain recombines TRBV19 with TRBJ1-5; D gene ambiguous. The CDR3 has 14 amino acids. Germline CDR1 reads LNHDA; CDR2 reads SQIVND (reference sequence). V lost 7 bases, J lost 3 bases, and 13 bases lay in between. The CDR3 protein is CASTPGFYNQPQHF. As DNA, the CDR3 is TGTGCCAGTACTCCGGGCTTCTACAATCAGCCCCAGCATTTT.

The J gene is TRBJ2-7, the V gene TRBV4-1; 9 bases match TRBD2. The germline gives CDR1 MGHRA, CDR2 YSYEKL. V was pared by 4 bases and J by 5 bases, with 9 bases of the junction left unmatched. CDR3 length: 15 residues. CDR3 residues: CASSPWVGTSNEQYF. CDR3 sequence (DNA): TGCGCCAGCAGCCCGTGGGTTGGGACTAGCAACGAGCAGTACTTC.

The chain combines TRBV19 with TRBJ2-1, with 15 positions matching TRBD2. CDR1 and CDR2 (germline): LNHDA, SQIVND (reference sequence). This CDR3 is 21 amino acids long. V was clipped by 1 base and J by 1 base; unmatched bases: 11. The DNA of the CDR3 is TGTGCCAGTAGTATAGTGTCGCGGACTAGCGGGGGGGTCAGGTCCTACAATGAGCAGTTCTTC. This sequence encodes CASSIVSRTSGGVRSYNEQFF.

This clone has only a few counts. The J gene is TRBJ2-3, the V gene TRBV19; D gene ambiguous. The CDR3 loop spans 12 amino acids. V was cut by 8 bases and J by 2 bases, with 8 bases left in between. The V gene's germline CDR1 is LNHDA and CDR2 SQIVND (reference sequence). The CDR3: CASSQNTDTQYF. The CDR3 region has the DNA TGTGCCAGTTCACAGAACACAGATACGCAGTATTTT.

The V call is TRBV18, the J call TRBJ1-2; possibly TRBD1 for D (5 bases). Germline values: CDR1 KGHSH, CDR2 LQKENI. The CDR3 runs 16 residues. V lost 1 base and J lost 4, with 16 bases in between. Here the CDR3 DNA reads TGTGCCAGCTCACCACAGACATATCGGGGGGGCTATGGCTACACCTTC. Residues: CASSPQTYRGGYGYTF.

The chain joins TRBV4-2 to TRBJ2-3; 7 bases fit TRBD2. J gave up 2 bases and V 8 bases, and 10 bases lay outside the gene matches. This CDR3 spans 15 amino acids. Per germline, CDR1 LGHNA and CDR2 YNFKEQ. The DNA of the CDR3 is TGTGCCAGCGAGCGTGGGGGAGGGAACACAGATACGCAGTATTTT. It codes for CASERGGGNTDTQYF.

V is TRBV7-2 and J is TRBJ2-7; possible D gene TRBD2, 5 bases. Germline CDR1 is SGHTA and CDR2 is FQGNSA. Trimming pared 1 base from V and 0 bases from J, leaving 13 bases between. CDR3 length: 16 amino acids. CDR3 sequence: CASSLVGGPNSYEQYF. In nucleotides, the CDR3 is TGTGCCAGCAGCTTAGTTGGAGGCCCCAACTCCTACGAGCAGTACTTC.

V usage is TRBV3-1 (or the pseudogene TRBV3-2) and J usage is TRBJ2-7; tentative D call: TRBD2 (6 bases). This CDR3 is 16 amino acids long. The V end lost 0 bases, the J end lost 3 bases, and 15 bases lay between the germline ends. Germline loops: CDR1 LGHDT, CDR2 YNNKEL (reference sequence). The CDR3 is CASSQDLLGLSYEQYF. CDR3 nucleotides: TGTGCCAGCAGCCAAGATCTCCTGGGACTGAGCTACGAGCAGTACTTC.

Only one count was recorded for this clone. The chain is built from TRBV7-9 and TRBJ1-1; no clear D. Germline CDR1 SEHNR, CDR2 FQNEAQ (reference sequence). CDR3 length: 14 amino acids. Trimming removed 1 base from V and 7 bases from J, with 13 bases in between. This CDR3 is CASSLGGKRVEAFF. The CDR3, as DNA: TGTGCCAGCAGCTTAGGGGGTAAGAGGGTTGAAGCTTTCTTT.

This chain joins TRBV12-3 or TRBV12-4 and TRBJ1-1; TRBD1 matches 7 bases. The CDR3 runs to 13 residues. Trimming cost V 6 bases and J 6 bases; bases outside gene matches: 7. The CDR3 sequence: CASRTGNLAEAFF. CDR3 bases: TGTGCCAGCAGGACAGGGAATTTGGCTGAAGCTTTCTTT.

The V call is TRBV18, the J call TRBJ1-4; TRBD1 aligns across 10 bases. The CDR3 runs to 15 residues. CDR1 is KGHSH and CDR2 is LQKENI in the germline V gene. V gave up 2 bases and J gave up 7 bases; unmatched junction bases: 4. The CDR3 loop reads CASSPSTGGSEKLFF. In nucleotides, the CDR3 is TGTGCCAGCTCACCATCGACAGGGGGCAGTGAAAAACTGTTTTTT.